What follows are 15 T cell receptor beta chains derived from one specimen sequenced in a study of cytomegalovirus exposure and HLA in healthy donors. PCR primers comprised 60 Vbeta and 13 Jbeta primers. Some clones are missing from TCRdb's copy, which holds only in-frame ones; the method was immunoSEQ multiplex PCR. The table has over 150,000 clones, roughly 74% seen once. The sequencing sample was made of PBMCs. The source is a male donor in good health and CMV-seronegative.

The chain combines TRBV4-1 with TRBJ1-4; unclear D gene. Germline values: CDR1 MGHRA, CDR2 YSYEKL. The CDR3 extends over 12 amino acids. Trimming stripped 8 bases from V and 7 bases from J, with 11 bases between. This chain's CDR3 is CASGRRAEKLFF. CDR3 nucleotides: TGCGCCAGCGGGCGGAGGGCTGAAAAACTGTTTTTT.

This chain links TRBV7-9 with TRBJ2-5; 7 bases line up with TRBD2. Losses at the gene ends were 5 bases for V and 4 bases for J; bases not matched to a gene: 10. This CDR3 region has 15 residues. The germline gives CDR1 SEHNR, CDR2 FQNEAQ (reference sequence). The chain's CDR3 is CASSGGLPGGETQYF. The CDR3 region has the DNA TGTGCCAGCAGCGGAGGACTCCCGGGAGGAGAGACCCAGTACTTC.

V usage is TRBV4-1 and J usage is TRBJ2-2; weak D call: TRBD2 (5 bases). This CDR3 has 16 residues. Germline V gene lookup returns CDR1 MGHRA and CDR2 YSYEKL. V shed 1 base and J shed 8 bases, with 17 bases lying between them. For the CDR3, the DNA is TGCGCCAGCAGCCAAGGGGCGGACTCCCGTCCGGGGGAGCTGTTTTTT. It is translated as CASSQGADSRPGELFF.

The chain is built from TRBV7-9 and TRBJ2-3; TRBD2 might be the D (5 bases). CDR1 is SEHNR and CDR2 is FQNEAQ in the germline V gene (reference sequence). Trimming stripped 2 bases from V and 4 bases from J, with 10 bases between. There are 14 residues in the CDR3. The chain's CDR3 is CASSLTREADTQYF. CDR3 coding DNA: TGTGCCAGCAGCTTAACGAGGGAAGCAGATACGCAGTATTTT.

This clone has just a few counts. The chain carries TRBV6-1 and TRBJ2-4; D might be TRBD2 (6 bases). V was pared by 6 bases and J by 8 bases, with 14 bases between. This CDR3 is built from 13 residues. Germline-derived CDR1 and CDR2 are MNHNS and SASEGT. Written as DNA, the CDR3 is TGTGCCAGCAGGGACCGGGACTCGGACATTCAGTACTTC. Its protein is CASRDRDSDIQYF.

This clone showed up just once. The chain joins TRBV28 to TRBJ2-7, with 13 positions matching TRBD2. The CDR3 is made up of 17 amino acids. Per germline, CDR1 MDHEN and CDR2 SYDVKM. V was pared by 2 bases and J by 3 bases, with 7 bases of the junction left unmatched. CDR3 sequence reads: CASSLVGLAGAGYEQYF. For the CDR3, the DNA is TGTGCCAGCAGTTTAGTCGGACTAGCGGGAGCGGGCTACGAGCAGTACTTC.

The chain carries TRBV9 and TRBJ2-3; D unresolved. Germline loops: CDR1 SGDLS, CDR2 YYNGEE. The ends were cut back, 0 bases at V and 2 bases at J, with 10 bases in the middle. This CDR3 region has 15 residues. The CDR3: CASSVGVSVTDTQYF. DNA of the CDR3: TGTGCCAGCAGCGTAGGTGTGTCTGTCACAGATACGCAGTATTTT.

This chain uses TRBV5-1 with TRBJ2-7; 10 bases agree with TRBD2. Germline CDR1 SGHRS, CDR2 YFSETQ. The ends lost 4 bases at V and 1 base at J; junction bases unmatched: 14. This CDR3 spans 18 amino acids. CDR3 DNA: TGCGCCAGCAGCCCCAGGGGGCGCGCTAGCGGGAGATCCTACGAGCAGTACTTC. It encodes CASSPRGRASGRSYEQYF.

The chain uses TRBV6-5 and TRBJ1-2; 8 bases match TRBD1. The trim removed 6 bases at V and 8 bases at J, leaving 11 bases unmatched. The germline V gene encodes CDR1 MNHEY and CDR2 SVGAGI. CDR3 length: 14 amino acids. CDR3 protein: CASRVSGTGKGYTF. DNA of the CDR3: TGTGCCAGCAGAGTTAGTGGGACAGGAAAAGGCTACACCTTC.

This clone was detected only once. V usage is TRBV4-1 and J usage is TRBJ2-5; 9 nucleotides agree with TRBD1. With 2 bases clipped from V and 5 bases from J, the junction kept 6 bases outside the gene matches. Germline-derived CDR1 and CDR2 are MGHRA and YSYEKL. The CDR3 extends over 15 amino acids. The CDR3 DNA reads TGCGCCAGCAGCCAAACAGGGGGCTTGAGCGAGACCCAGTACTTC. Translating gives CASSQTGGLSETQYF.

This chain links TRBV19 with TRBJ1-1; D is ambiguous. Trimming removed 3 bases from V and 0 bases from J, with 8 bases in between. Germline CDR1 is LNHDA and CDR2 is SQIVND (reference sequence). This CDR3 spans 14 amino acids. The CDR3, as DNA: TGTGCCAGTAGTATTATGGGAGTGAACACTGAAGCTTTCTTT. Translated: CASSIMGVNTEAFF. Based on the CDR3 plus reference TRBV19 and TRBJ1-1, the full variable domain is DGGITQSPKYLFRKEGQNVTLSCEQNLNHDAMYWYRQDPGQGLRLIYYSQIVNDFQKGDIAEGYSVSREKKESFPLTVTSAQKNPTAFYLCASSIMGVNTEAFFGQGTRLTVV.

In DNA, the CDR3 is TGTGCCAGCAGTTCCAGATCTGGGGCCAACGTCCTGACTTTC. It is translated as CASSSRSGANVLTF. The rearrangement uses TRBV27 and TRBJ2-6; D remains unclear. Germline CDR1 reads MNHEY; CDR2 reads SMNVEV (reference sequence). The ends were cut back, 4 bases at V and 1 base at J, with 5 bases in the middle. The CDR3 loop spans 14 amino acids.

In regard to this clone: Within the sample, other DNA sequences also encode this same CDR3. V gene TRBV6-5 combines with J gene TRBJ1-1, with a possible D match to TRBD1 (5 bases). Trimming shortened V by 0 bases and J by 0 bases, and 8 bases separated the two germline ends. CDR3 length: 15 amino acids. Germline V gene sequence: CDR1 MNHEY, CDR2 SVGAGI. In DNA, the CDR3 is TGTGCCAGCAGTTACTCGACAGTAATGAACACTGAAGCTTTCTTT. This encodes CASSYSTVMNTEAFF.

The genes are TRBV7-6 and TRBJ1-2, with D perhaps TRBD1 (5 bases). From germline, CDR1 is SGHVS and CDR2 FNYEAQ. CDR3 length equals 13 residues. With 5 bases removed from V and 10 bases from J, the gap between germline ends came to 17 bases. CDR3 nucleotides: TGTGCCAGCAGCCTAAGTTCCGGGGGATTCTACACCTTC. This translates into CASSLSSGGFYTF.

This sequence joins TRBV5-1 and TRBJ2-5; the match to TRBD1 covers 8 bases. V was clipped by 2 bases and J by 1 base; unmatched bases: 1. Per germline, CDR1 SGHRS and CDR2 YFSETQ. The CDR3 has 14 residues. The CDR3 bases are TGCGCCAGCAGCTTTCAGGGGGCCCAAGAGACCCAGTACTTC. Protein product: CASSFQGAQETQYF.